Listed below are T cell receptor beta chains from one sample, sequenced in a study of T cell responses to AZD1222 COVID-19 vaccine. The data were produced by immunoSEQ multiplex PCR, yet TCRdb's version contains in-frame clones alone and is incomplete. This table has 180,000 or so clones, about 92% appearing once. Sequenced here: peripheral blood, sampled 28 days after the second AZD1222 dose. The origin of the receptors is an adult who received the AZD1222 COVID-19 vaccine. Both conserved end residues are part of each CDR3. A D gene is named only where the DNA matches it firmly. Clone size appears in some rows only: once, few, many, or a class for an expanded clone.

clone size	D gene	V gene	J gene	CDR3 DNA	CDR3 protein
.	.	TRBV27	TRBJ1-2	TGTGCCAGCAGTTCAGAAAAGACAGGATCCTATGGCTACACCTTC	CASSSEKTGSYGYTF
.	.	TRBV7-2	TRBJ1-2	TGTGCCAGCAGCTTATCGGGGGCTGGCCTGTTTGGGGGCTACACCTTC	CASSLSGAGLFGGYTF
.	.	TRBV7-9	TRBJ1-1	TGTGCCAGCAGCAATTTACAGGGAGCGATGGTGAACACTGAAGCTTTCTTT	CASSNLQGAMVNTEAFF
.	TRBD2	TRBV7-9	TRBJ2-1	TGTGCCAGCAGCTTAACTAGCGGGGTTGAGCAGTTCTTC	CASSLTSGVEQFF
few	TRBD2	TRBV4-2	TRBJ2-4	TGTGCCAGCAGCAGGGGACTAGCGGGAGGGCCGGTGGACATTCAGTACTTC	CASSRGLAGGPVDIQYF
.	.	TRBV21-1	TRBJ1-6	TGTGCCAGCAGCAAAGGAGGAAGATCGACGGGATCAAATTCACCCCTCCACTTT	CASSKGGRSTGSNSPLHF
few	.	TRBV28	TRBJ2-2	TGTGCCAGCAGTTTATCTGGGGGGCAGAACGGGGAGCTGTTTTTT	CASSLSGGQNGELFF
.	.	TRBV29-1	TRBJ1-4	TGCAGCGTCGAAGTTCAGGGATCTCGTGAAAAACTGTTTTTT	CSVEVQGSREKLFF
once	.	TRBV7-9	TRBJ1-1	TGTGCCAGCAGCCCATTAAGGACTGAAGCTTTCTTT	CASSPLRTEAFF
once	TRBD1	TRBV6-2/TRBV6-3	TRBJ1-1	TGTGCCAGCAGTTTCGGGACAGGGGCTAGGGAAGCTTTCTTT	CASSFGTGAREAFF
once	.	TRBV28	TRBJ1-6	TGTGCCAGCACCCAGGGGCAGCGGTTAAATTCACCCCTCCACTTT	CASTQGQRLNSPLHF
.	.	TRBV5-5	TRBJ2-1	TGTGCCAGCAGCTTGGGCGGGGCAACCTACTACAATGAGCAGTTCTTC	CASSLGGATYYNEQFF
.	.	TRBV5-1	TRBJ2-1	TGCGCCAGCAGCTTCCGCGGGGACAGCTACAATGAGCAGTTCTTC	CASSFRGDSYNEQFF
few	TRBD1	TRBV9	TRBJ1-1	TGTGCCAGCAGCGCGACGACAGGGGCGAACACTGAAGCTTTCTTT	CASSATTGANTEAFF
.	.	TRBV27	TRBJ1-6	TGTGCCAGCAGTTTATCGTGGCGGAATAATTCACCCCTCCACTTT	CASSLSWRNNSPLHF
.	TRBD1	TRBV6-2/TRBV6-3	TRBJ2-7	TGTGCCAGCAGTTACCATGGGACAGGATCATTATCACCCTACGAGCAGTACTTC	CASSYHGTGSLSPYEQYF
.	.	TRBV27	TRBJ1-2	TGTGCCAGCAGTCAGATGGGCTATAACCCCTATGGCTACACCTTC	CASSQMGYNPYGYTF
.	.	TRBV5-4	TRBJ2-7	TGTGCCAGCAGCTTCTTGGGGGCCCACGAGCAGTACTTC	CASSFLGAHEQYF
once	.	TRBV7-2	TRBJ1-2	TGTGCCAGCAGCCCGAGGGGGTCATATGGCTACACCTTC	CASSPRGSYGYTF
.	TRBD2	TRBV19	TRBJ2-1	TGTGCCAGTAGCACGAGCGGGAGGCGCAATGAGCAGTTCTTC	CASSTSGRRNEQFF
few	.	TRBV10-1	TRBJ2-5	TGCGCCAGCAGTGAGGGGGTCTTTTCAGGAGAGACCCAGTACTTC	CASSEGVFSGETQYF
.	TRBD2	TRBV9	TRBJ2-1	TGTGCCAGCAGCGTCACTAGCGGACCATACAATGAGCAGTTCTTC	CASSVTSGPYNEQFF
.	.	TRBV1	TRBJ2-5	TGCACCAGCAGCCAAGATCTTAGGCTAGCGGGGGGGCGGCAAGAGACCCAGTACTTC	CTSSQDLRLAGGRQETQYF
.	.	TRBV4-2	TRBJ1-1	TGTGCCAGCAGCCAAGAACTTGTGGGATCTGAAGCTTTCTTT	CASSQELVGSEAFF
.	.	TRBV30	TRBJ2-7	TGTGCCTACAAAACCGGGACCTACGAGCAGTACTTC	CAYKTGTYEQYF
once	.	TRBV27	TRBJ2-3	TGTGCCAGCAGTGGAACAGGGCTACACACAGATACGCAGTATTTT	CASSGTGLHTDTQYF
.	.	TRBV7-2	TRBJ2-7	TGTGCCAGCAGCTTGGCGCTAAGTTACGAGCAGTACTTC	CASSLALSYEQYF
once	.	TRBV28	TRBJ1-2	TGTGCCAGCAGTCACCATGGACAGATCAACTATGGCTACACCTTC	CASSHHGQINYGYTF
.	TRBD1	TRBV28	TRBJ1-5	TGTGCCAGCAGTTTATTATTAGGCGGGGGACAGGGGTCCCTAAGCCATCAGCCCCAGCATTTT	CASSLLLGGGQGSLSHQPQHF
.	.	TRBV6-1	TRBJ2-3	TGTGCCAGCAGTGAAAAGTGGGGCTCCACAGATACGCAGTATTTT	CASSEKWGSTDTQYF
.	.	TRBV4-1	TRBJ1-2	TGCGCCAGCAGCCAAATCCGGGACGACGGGGGCTACACCTTC	CASSQIRDDGGYTF
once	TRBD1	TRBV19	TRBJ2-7	TGTGCCAGTAGTCCTTACAGGGGCACCTACGAGCAGTACTTC	CASSPYRGTYEQYF
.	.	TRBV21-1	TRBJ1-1	TGTGCCAGCAGCCAGTCCGATGGGGGGAGGAACACTGAAGCTTTCTTT	CASSQSDGGRNTEAFF
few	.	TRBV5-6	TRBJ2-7	TGTGCCAGCAGCTTGTTTCCGGCGGACGAGCAGTACTTC	CASSLFPADEQYF
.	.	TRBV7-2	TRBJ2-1	TGTGCCAGCAGCCCCCGGGCCACCTCCCTCTACAATGAGCAGTTCTTC	CASSPRATSLYNEQFF
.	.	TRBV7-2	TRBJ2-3	TGTGCCAGCAGCCGGGACACGTTCACAGATACGCAGTATTTT	CASSRDTFTDTQYF
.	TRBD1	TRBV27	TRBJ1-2	TGTGCCAGCAGTTACGGACAGGGCAACTATGGCTACACCTTC	CASSYGQGNYGYTF
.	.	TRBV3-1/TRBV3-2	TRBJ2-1	TGTGCCAGCAGCCAAGATTCCCGGTCTTACAATGAGCAGTTCTTC	CASSQDSRSYNEQFF
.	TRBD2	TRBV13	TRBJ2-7	TGTGCCAGCAGCTTCAAGGGACTATCCTACGAGCAGTACTTC	CASSFKGLSYEQYF
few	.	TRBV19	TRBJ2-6	TGTGCCAGTAGTGGGTCCCCGGGACGATCTGGGGCCAACGTCCTGACTTTC	CASSGSPGRSGANVLTF
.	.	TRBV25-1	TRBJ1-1	TGTGCCAGCAGGGGGGATTGGAACACTGAAGCTTTCTTT	CASRGDWNTEAFF
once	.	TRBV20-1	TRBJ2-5	TGCAGTGCCTACGACCAAGAGACCCAGTACTTC	CSAYDQETQYF
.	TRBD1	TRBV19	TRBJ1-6	TGTGCCAGTAGTACGGGAACAGGGGGATATTCACCCCTCCACTTT	CASSTGTGGYSPLHF
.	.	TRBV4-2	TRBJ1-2	TGTGCCAGCAGCCAAGGCTCGGGGGATAAGGGGCCTGGCTACACCTTC	CASSQGSGDKGPGYTF
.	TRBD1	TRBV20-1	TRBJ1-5	TGCAGTGCTGGTGGACAGGGCTTGACTAGCAATCAGCCCCAGCATTTT	CSAGGQGLTSNQPQHF
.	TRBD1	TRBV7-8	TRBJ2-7	TGTGCCAGCAGCTCCCGGGTCTCCGGGACAGGGTTCGACGAGCAGTACTTC	CASSSRVSGTGFDEQYF
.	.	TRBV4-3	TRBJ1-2	TGCGCCAGCAGCCAAGAAGCAGGGGCCCCTTACTATGGCTACACCTTC	CASSQEAGAPYYGYTF
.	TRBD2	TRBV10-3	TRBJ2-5	TGTGCCATCAGCCCCGGGGGGGCCCAAGAGACCCAGTACTTC	CAISPGGAQETQYF
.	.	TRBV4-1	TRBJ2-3	TGCGCCAGCAGCCAAGTTGATATGGGTTTCACAGATACGCAGTATTTT	CASSQVDMGFTDTQYF
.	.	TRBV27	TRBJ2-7	TGTGCCAGCAGCCCGGGGACCGCCTACGAGCAGTACTTC	CASSPGTAYEQYF
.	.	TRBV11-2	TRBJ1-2	TGTGCCAGCAGCTTAATTGGCAGGGGCGACTATGGCTACACCTTC	CASSLIGRGDYGYTF
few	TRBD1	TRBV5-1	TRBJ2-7	TGCGCCAGCAGCTTAGGACAGGGGATCGGCGAGCAGTACTTC	CASSLGQGIGEQYF
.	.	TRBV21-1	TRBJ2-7	TGTGCCAGCTGTATCGGGTCCTTCCCCTACGAGCAGTACTTC	CASCIGSFPYEQYF
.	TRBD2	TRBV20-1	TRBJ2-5	TGCAGTGCTAGTCAGCTAGCGGGAGGGCCGGTGGAGACCCAGTACTTC	CSASQLAGGPVETQYF
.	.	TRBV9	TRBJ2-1	TGTGCCAGCAGCTCGAGGAAGGCGGACCAGGTCGATGAGCAGTTCTTC	CASSSRKADQVDEQFF
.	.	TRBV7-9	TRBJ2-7	TGTGCCAGCAGCTTTCTGGGTCAGCGAAGGTCGGAGGGTAAGTACTTC	CASSFLGQRRSEGKYF
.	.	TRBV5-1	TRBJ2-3	TGCGCCAGCAGCTTCGGGGGCAGCACAGATACGCAGTATTTT	CASSFGGSTDTQYF
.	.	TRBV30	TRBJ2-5	TGTGCCTGGAGTAGGGGGTCAGAAGAGACCCAGTACTTC	CAWSRGSEETQYF
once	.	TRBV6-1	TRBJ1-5	TGTGCCAGCAGTGAACACTTCAATCAGCCCCAGCATTTT	CASSEHFNQPQHF